This T cell receptor (beta chain) was obtained from a study of blood T cells in healthy people across ages. The draw of peripheral blood yielded roughly 9.1 milliliters from each donor. In regard to this clonotype: A read error may account for a junction end that differs from germline.

With a J-beta primer mix and a sample-barcoded 5' primer, a second PCR ran roughly 6 to 11 cycles. TCRdb re-called the 5' RACE reads with MiXCR, one entry per CDR3 protein. The repertoire holds about 1.1 million distinct CDR3 sequences, with approximately 38% as singletons. This receptor was obtained from a young man in good health. The sequenced sample was blood.

This CDR3 reads CASNLEVGGGFNNEQFF. The CDR3 DNA reads as TGTGCCAGCAACTTAGAGGTGGGCGGGGGGTTTAACAATGAGCAGTTCTTC. The rearrangement links TRBV7-2 to TRBJ2-1; 8 nucleotides agree with TRBD2. Germline lookup yields CDR1 SGHTA and CDR2 FQGNSA. The CDR3 runs to 17 residues. The entire variable domain, with the rest obtained from reference TRBV7-2 and TRBJ2-1, is as follows: GAGVSQSPSNKVTEKGKDVELRCDPISGHTALYWYRQSLGQGLEFLIYFQGNSAPDKSGLPSDRFSAERTGGSVSTLTIQRTQQEDSAVYLCASNLEVGGGFNNEQFFGPGTRLTVL.